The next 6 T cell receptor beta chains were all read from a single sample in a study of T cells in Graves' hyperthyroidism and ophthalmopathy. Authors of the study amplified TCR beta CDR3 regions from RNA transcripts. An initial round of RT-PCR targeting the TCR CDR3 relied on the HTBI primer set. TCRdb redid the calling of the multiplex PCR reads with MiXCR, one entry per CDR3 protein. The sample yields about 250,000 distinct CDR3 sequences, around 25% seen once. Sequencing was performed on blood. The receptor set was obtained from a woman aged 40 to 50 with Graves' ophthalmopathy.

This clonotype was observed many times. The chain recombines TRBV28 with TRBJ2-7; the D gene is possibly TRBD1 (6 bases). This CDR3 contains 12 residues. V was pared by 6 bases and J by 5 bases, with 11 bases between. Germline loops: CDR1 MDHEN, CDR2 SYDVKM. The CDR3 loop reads CASSSSGDEQYF. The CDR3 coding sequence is TGTGCCAGCAGCTCTTCAGGGGACGAGCAGTACTTC.

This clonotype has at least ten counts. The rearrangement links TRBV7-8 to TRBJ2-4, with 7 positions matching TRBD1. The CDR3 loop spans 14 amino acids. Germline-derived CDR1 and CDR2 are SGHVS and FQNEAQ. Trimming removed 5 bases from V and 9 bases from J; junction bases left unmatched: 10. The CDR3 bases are TGTGCCAGCAGCATTAACAGGGGTGGGGGCATTCAGTACTTC. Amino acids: CASSINRGGGIQYF.

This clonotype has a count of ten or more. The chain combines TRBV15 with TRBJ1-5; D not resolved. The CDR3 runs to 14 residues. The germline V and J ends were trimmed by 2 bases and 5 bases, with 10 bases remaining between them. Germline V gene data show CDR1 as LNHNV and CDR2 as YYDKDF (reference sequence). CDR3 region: CATSRSRDYQPQHF. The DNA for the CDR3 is TGTGCCACCAGCAGATCCCGGGATTATCAGCCCCAGCATTTT.

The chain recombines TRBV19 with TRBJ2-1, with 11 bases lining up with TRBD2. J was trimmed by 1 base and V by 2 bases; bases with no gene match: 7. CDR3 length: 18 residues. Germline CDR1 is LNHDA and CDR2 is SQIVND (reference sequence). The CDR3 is CASSILLAGGSSYNEQFF. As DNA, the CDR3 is TGTGCCAGTAGTATACTGCTAGCGGGAGGTAGTTCCTACAATGAGCAGTTCTTC.

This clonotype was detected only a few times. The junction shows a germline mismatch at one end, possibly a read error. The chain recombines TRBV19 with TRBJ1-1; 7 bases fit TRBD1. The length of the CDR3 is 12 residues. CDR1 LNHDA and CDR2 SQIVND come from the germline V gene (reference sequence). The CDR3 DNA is TGTGCCAGTTCGACAGGGCAAACTGAAGCTTCCTTT. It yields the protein CASSTGQTEASF.

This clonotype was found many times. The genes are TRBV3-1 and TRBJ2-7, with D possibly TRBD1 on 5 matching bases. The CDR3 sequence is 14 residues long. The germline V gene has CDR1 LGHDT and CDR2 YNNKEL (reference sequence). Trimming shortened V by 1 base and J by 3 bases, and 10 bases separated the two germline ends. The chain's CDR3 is CASSQGQNLYEQYF. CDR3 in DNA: TGTGCCAGCAGCCAAGGACAGAACCTCTACGAGCAGTACTTC.